The 22 T cell receptor beta chains presented below share a single source sample, sequenced in a study of T-cell memory formation after mild COVID-19. TCRdb re-derived calls from the 5' RACE reads in MiXCR, one entry per CDR3 protein. The data show under 250,000 distinct CDR3 sequences, 27% seen once. The sequenced material came from PBMCs or a T cell subset sorted from them (not recorded which). The origin of the receptors is an adult woman who had mild COVID-19 (a few samples of this study predate the infection). Cell type and time point are not known.

There are a few counts of this clonotype. This chain links TRBV10-3 with TRBJ2-5; 9 bases match TRBD1. With 7 bases clipped from V and 5 bases from J, the junction kept 2 bases outside the gene matches. The CDR3 has 12 residues. CDR1 is ENHRY and CDR2 is SYGVKD in the germline V gene. CDR3 sequence: CAIKGTGETQYF. DNA of the CDR3: TGTGCCATCAAGGGGACAGGGGAGACCCAGTACTTC.

The chain joins TRBV12-3 or TRBV12-4 to TRBJ2-3; the D gene is possibly TRBD2 (6 bases). CDR3 length: 14 amino acids. V lost 3 bases to trimming and J lost 5 bases, with 12 bases between them. DNA for the CDR3: TGTGCCAGCAGTTTCGGGGGAGGATTAGATACGCAGTATTTT. This codes for CASSFGGGLDTQYF.

The CDR3 here is CASSISGYEQYF. The CDR3 bases are TGCGCCAGCAGCATTAGCGGCTACGAGCAGTACTTC. The J gene is TRBJ2-7, the V gene TRBV5-1; perhaps TRBD2 as D (6 bases). CDR1 is SGHRS and CDR2 is YFSETQ in the germline V gene. V was trimmed by 4 bases and J by 3 bases, leaving 8 bases between them. The length of the CDR3 is 12 residues.

This chain connects TRBV20-1 to TRBJ2-5; unclear D gene. The V end was cut by 4 bases, the J end by 2 bases, with 2 bases between. The CDR3 loop spans 10 amino acids. CDR1 and CDR2 from the germline V gene are DFQATT and SNEGSKA (reference sequence). The CDR3 loop reads CSATQETQYF. CDR3 sequence (DNA): TGCAGTGCTACGCAAGAGACCCAGTACTTC.

V gene TRBV13 combines with J gene TRBJ2-1, with D unresolved. Trimming shortened V by 5 bases and J by 5 bases, and 10 bases separated the two germline ends. The germline gives CDR1 PRHDT, CDR2 FYEKMQ (reference sequence). The CDR3 has 13 residues. This CDR3 is CASSAVQHNEQFF. The CDR3 DNA sequence: TGTGCCAGCAGCGCCGTGCAGCACAATGAGCAGTTCTTC.

The rearrangement joins TRBV5-6 to TRBJ2-2, with a tentative D call TRBD2 (5 bases). From germline, CDR1 is SGHDT and CDR2 YYEEEE. The CDR3 is 14 amino acids. Trimming pared 4 bases from V and 1 base from J, leaving 8 bases between. Written as DNA, the CDR3 is TGTGCCAGCAGCGTAGGACTGAACACCGGGGAGCTGTTTTTT. Translated, it gives CASSVGLNTGELFF.

This chain connects TRBV7-9 to TRBJ2-3; 11 positions match TRBD1. J gave up 6 bases and V 6 bases, and 8 bases lay outside the gene matches. Germline V gene sequence: CDR1 SEHNR, CDR2 FQNEAQ (reference sequence). The CDR3 totals 15 residues. The CDR3 sequence: CASRLGTGGSDTQYF. CDR3 coding DNA: TGTGCCAGCAGGTTGGGGACAGGGGGATCGGATACGCAGTATTTT.

The chain uses TRBV15 and TRBJ1-5; D possibly corresponds to TRBD1 (5 bases). The CDR3 spans 17 residues. V lost 6 bases, J lost 1 base, and 19 bases lay in between. Germline V gene sequence: CDR1 LNHNV, CDR2 YYDKDF (reference sequence). CDR3 bases: TGTGCCACCAGGCCCGGGACCGGCTTTGGGAGCAATCAGCCCCAGCATTTT. Translated: CATRPGTGFGSNQPQHF.

This clonotype has only a few counts. The chain links TRBV6-5 to TRBJ2-3; the D gene is possibly TRBD2 (5 bases). The CDR3 sequence is 11 residues long. Germline-derived CDR1 and CDR2 are MNHEY and SVGAGI. V lost 9 bases and J lost 6, with 10 bases in between. The DNA for the CDR3 is TGTGCCAGAGAACTAGTGGATACGCAGTATTTT. Amino acids: CARELVDTQYF.

Many counts were recorded for this clonotype. The V call is TRBV12-3 or TRBV12-4, the J call TRBJ2-3; D is uncertain. Trimming pared 5 bases from V and 2 bases from J, leaving 8 bases between. This CDR3 spans 13 amino acids. The CDR3 protein is CASSVSSTDTQYF. The DNA for the CDR3 is TGTGCCAGCAGTGTCTCCTCCACAGATACGCAGTATTTT.

This chain joins TRBV6-2 or TRBV6-3 and TRBJ2-1, with 7 bases aligning to TRBD1. The CDR3 totals 11 residues. The V gene end was trimmed by 10 bases and the J gene end by 15 bases; junction bases not matched to a gene: 12. Germline values: CDR1 MNHEY, CDR2 SVGEGT. Here the CDR3 DNA reads TGTGCCACCCGTCTGGCCGGGACAGCGTTCTTC. This gives the protein CATRLAGTAFF.

This rearrangement joins TRBV6-2 or TRBV6-3 to TRBJ2-2, with TRBD2 identical over 13 bases. Germline V gene lookup returns CDR1 MNHEY and CDR2 SVGEGT. The junction had 10 bases not matched to a gene; V was cut back by 6 bases and J by 6 bases. CDR3 length equals 17 residues. CDR3 loop: CASRIPGTSGASGELFF. CDR3 nucleotides: TGTGCCAGCAGAATCCCTGGGACTAGCGGGGCCTCCGGGGAGCTGTTTTTT.

The rearrangement links TRBV12-3 or TRBV12-4 to TRBJ2-2; TRBD1 matches at 7 bases. Trimming at V came to 7 bases and at J to 7 bases, leaving 6 bases not matched to a gene. This CDR3 has 13 residues. The CDR3 bases are TGTGCCAGCATAGACAGGGACGGCGGGGAGCTGTTTTTT. Its protein is CASIDRDGGELFF.

The V gene is TRBV5-1, the J gene TRBJ2-7; D gene uncertain. V was shortened by 6 bases and J by 0 bases, with 16 bases between the two germline ends. CDR3 size: 15 residues. Germline-derived CDR1 and CDR2 are SGHRS and YFSETQ. The CDR3 DNA follows: TGCGCCAGCACTCCTTCGACCCAGAGCTCCTACGAGCAGTACTTC. Its translation is CASTPSTQSSYEQYF.

V usage is TRBV10-3 and J usage is TRBJ2-7; the match to TRBD2 covers 7 bases. The length of the CDR3 is 11 residues. Germline assignment: CDR1 ENHRY and CDR2 SYGVKD. Trimming at V came to 8 bases and at J to 4 bases, leaving 2 bases not matched to a gene. In DNA, the CDR3 is TGTGCCATCGGGGGGGGTTACGAGCAGTACTTC. Translating gives CAIGGGYEQYF.

This clonotype was seen more than once but under ten times. V is TRBV28 and J is TRBJ2-7; 10 bases line up with TRBD2. Trimming took 2 bases from V and 4 from J; bases not matched to a gene: 8. The CDR3 runs to 16 residues. Germline CDR1 reads MDHEN; CDR2 reads SYDVKM. CDR3 protein: CASSLITSGTDYEQYF. The CDR3 nucleotides are TGTGCCAGCAGTTTAATTACTAGCGGGACCGATTACGAGCAGTACTTC.

This clonotype was seen just once. The V and J genes are TRBV12-3 or TRBV12-4 and TRBJ1-2; D is unresolved. This CDR3 has 15 residues. Trimming left V 6 bases short and J 0 bases short, with 14 bases between. CDR3 sequence: CASSPRRHSNYGYTF. CDR3 in DNA: TGTGCCAGCAGCCCCCGGAGGCACTCTAACTATGGCTACACCTTC.

The rearrangement uses TRBV7-9 and TRBJ2-3; D unclear. V was shortened by 1 base and J by 1 base, with 9 bases between the two germline ends. Germline V gene lookup returns CDR1 SEHNR and CDR2 FQNEAQ (reference sequence). This CDR3 comprises 15 residues. CDR3 DNA sequence: TGTGCCAGCAGCTTAGACATCGACCGCACAGATACGCAGTATTTT. Translation: CASSLDIDRTDTQYF.

The genes are TRBV20-1 and TRBJ2-1; weak D call: TRBD1 (5 bases). Germline assignment: CDR1 DFQATT and CDR2 SNEGSKA (reference sequence). V was shortened by 3 bases and J by 7 bases, with 7 bases between the two germline ends. This CDR3 spans 11 amino acids. DNA of the CDR3: TGCAGTGCTAGTAAGGGGAATGAGCAGTTCTTC. Its protein is CSASKGNEQFF.

The chain uses TRBV3-1 and TRBJ2-5, with D hard to call. The CDR3 has 18 amino acids. In germline, CDR1 is LGHDT, CDR2 YNNKEL (reference sequence). V lost 4 bases to trimming and J lost 5 bases, with 26 bases between them. In DNA, the CDR3 is TGTGCCAGCAGCCCCCGCGGATCGGCGCCCCGGGTTGGGGAGACCCAGTACTTC. It encodes CASSPRGSAPRVGETQYF.

This clonotype was picked up a small number of times. The V gene is TRBV7-8, the J gene TRBJ2-7, with TRBD2 matching over 7 bases. Trimming cost V 4 bases and J 5 bases; bases outside gene matches: 8. Germline V gene lookup returns CDR1 SGHVS and CDR2 FQNEAQ. The CDR3 is made up of 14 amino acids. The CDR3 protein is CASSSGPAGDEQYF. The DNA for the CDR3 is TGTGCCAGCAGCTCAGGACCTGCGGGGGACGAGCAGTACTTC.

This clonotype was seen a few times. V is TRBV3-1 and J is TRBJ1-6; D not certain. V lost 6 bases and J 7 bases, leaving 16 bases between the germline ends. This CDR3 comprises 15 residues. From germline, CDR1 is LGHDT and CDR2 YNNKEL (reference sequence). The CDR3 is CASREEGKGNSPLHF. For the CDR3, the DNA is TGTGCCAGCAGGGAGGAGGGCAAGGGAAATTCACCCCTCCACTTT.